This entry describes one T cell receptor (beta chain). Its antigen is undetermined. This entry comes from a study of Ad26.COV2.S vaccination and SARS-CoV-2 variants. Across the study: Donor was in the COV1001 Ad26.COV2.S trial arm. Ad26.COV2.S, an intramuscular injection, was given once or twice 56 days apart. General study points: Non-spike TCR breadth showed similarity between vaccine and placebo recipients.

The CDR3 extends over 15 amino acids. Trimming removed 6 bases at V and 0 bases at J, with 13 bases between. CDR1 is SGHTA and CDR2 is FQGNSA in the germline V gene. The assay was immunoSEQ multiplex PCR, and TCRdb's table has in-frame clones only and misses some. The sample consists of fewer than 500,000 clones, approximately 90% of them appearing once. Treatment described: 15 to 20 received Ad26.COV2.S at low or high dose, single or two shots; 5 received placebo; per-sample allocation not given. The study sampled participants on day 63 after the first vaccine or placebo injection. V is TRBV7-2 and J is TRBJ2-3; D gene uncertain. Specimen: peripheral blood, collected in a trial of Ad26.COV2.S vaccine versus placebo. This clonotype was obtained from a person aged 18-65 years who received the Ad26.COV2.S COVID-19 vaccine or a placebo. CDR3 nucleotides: TGTGCCAGCAGTTCGGTCGCCTCTAGCACAGATACGCAGTATTTT. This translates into CASSSVASSTDTQYF.